This T cell receptor (beta chain) appears in the sequencing data of a study of technical replicates of blood from a handful of donors. This clone was seen just once. TCRdb keeps only in-frame clones here, not all; method: immunoSEQ multiplex PCR. The sample has 8,000 to 10,000 clones, roughly 91% seen once; the top ten hold nearly 9.5%. The CDR3 has 12 residues. Germline V CDR1 and CDR2: SGHDN, FVKESK. The V end lost 0 bases, the J end lost 8 bases, and 6 bases lay between the germline ends. The rearrangement joins TRBV14 to TRBJ2-3; D is undetermined. Sample: PBMCs. The receptor comes from a human donor in good health. CDR3 in amino acids: CASSQDRVTQYF. The CDR3 nucleotides read TGTGCCAGCAGCCAAGATCGGGTTACGCAGTATTTT.